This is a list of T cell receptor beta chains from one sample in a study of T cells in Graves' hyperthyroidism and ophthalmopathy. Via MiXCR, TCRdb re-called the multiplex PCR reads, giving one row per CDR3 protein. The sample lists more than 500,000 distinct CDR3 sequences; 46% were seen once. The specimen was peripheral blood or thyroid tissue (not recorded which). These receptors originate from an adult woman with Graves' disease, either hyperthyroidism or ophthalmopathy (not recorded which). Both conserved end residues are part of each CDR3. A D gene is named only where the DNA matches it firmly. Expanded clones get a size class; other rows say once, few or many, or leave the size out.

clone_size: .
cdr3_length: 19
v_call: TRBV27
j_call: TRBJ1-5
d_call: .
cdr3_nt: TGTGCCAGCAGCTTTCGAACTCCGTCGACGGCTTATAGCAATCAGCCCCAGCATTTT
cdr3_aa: CASSFRTPSTAYSNQPQHF

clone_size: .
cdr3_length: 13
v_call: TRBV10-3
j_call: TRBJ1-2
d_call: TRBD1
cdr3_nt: TGTGCCATCAGCGGGGACAGGTCGGGGGGCTACACCTTC
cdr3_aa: CAISGDRSGGYTF

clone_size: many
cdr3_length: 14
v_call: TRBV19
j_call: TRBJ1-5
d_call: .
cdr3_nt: TGTGCCAGTAGTATAGATTCGTGGGGCCAGCCCCAGCATTTT
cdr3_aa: CASSIDSWGQPQHF

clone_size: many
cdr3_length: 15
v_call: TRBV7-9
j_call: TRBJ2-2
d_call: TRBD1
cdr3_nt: TGTGCCAGCAGCTCCGGGACAGCGAACACCGGGGAGCTGTTTTTT
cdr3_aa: CASSSGTANTGELFF

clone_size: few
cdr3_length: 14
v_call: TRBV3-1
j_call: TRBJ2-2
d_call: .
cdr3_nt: TGTGCCAGCAGCCTCCAGGCTGGGGTTGGGGAGCTGTTTTTT
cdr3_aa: CASSLQAGVGELFF

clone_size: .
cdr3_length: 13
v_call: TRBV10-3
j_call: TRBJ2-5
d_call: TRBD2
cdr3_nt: TGTGCCATCAGGACTAGCGGGGAGGAGACCCAGTACTTC
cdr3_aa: CAIRTSGEETQYF

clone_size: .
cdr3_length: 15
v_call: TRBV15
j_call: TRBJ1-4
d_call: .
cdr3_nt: TGTGCCGCCAGCAGCTACCAGGGCTATGGTGAAAAACTGTTTTTT
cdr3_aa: CAASSYQGYGEKLFF

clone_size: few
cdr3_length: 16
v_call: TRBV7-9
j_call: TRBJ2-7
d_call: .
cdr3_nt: TGTGCCAGCAGCTTAAGGGTGGATTCACCCCTCCACGAGCAGTACTTC
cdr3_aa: CASSLRVDSPLHEQYF

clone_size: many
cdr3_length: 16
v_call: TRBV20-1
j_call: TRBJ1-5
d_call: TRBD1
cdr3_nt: TGCAGTGCAACAACGGGACAGGGAGATAGCAATCAGCCCCAGCATTTT
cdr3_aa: CSATTGQGDSNQPQHF

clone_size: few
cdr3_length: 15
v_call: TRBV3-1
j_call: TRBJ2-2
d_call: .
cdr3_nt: TGTGCCAGCAGCTCAAGGACGGGGTTGAGTGGTGTGCTGTTTTTT
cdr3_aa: CASSSRTGLSGVLFF

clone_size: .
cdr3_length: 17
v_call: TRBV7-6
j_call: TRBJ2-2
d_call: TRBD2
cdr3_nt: TGTGCCAGCAGCTCCAAAACCGGGACTAGCAGAACCGGGGAGCTGTTTTTT
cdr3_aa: CASSSKTGTSRTGELFF

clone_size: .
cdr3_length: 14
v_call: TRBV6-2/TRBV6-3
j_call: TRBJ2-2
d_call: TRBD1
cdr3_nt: TGTGCCAGCGAGAGGGACAGGGGCACCGGGGAGCTGTTTTTT
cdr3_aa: CASERDRGTGELFF

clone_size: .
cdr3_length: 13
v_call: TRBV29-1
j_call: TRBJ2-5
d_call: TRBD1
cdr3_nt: TGCAGCGTTGTTCGGACAGGGACGAAGACCCAGTACTTC
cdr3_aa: CSVVRTGTKTQYF

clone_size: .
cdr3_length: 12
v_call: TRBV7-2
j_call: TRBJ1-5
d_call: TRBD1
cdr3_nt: TGTGCCAGCTTGGGACAGGAAGAGACCCAGCATTTT
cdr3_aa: CASLGQEETQHF

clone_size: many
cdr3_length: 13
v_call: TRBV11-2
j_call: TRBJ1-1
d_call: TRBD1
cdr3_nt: TGTGCCAGCACCACGACAGGGCACACTGAAGCTTTCTTT
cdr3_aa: CASTTTGHTEAFF

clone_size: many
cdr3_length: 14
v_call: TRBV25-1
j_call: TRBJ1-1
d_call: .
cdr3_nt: TGTGCCAGCAGTGAAGGGAGAAGGAACACTGAAGCTTTCTTT
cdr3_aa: CASSEGRRNTEAFF

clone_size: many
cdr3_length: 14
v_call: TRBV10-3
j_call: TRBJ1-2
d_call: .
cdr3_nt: TGTGCCATCAGTGTCTCCACCTACGGGTATGGCTACACCTTC
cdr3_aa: CAISVSTYGYGYTF

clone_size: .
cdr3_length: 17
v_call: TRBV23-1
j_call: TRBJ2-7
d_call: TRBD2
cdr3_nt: TGCGCCAGCAATCCTGTAAGGGCGGGAGGGCTGTACTACGAGCAGTACTTC
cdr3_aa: CASNPVRAGGLYYEQYF

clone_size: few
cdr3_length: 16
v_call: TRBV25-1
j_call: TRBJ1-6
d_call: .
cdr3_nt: TGTGCCTGCAGTGCCGCACCGCCGGGCCCAAATTCACCCCTCCACTTT
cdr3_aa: CACSAAPPGPNSPLHF

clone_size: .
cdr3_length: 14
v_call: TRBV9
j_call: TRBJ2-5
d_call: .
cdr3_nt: TGTGCCAGCAGCGTAGCTGACAGTCAAGAGACCCAGTACTTC
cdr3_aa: CASSVADSQETQYF

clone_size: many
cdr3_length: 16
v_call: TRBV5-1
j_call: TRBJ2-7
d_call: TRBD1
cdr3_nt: TGCGCCAGCAGCTTTAGTTCGGGACAGGGGTTATACGAGCAGTACTTC
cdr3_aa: CASSFSSGQGLYEQYF

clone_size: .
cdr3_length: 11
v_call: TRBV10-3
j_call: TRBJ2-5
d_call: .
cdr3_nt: TGTGCCATCCCGGCGGGCCAGCCCCAGTACTTC
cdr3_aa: CAIPAGQPQYF

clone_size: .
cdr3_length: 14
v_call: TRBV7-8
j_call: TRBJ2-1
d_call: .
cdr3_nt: TGTGCCAGCAGCTTAGGGAGGGGCCGCAATGAGCAGTTCTTC
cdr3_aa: CASSLGRGRNEQFF

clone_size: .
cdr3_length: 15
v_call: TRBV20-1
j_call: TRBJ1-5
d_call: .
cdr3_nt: TGCAGTGCTAGAGAGGGGTTTGGTGGCAATCAGCCCCAGCATTTT
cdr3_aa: CSAREGFGGNQPQHF

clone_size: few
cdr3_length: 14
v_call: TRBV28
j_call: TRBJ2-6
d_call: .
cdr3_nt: TGTGCCAGCAGCCCCGAGCGAAGGGCCAACGTCCTGACTTTC
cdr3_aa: CASSPERRANVLTF

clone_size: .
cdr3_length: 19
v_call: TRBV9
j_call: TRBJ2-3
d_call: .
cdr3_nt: TGTGCCAGCAGCCCCAACCCAGACCCATGGGGGCGCTTCACAGATACGCAGTATTTT
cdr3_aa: CASSPNPDPWGRFTDTQYF